The 28 T cell receptor beta chains below all came from one sample that was sequenced in a study of blood T cell repertoires in COVID-19. Only in-frame clones appear in the TCRdb table, and some are missing; sequencing was by immunoSEQ multiplex PCR. The sample lists roughly 100,000 clones, 91% occurring once. The sequencing input was peripheral blood. These receptors all stem from a man between 18 and 29 years old with acute or convalescent COVID-19.

The rearrangement joins TRBV6-6 to TRBJ2-3; D perhaps matches TRBD2 (5 bases). In germline, CDR1 is MNHNY, CDR2 SVGAGI (reference sequence). V was shortened by 2 bases and J by 4 bases, with 16 bases between the two germline ends. The CDR3 consists of 16 residues. DNA of the CDR3: TGTGCCAGCAGTTACACCTCCCCCACTAGGGCAGATACGCAGTATTTT. Translated: CASSYTSPTRADTQYF.

The sample holds a few counts of this clone. The CDR3 protein is CASSLGQGVGQPQHF. The CDR3 nucleotides are TGTGCCAGCAGCCTTGGACAGGGAGTAGGTCAGCCCCAGCATTTT. The genes are TRBV6-5 and TRBJ1-5, with TRBD1 identical over 8 bases. Germline values: CDR1 MNHEY, CDR2 SVGAGI. The CDR3 totals 15 residues. Trimming at V came to 6 bases and at J to 6 bases, leaving 10 bases not matched to a gene.

The J gene is TRBJ1-1, the V gene TRBV11-2, with a weak D call TRBD1 (6 bases). Trimming took 2 bases from V and 1 from J, leaving 11 bases between them. Germline V gene lookup returns CDR1 SGHAT and CDR2 FQNNGV. This CDR3 spans 15 amino acids. CDR3 residues: CASSLQGQTNTEAFF. The CDR3 DNA reads TGTGCCAGCAGCTTACAAGGACAGACGAACACTGAAGCTTTCTTT.

V usage is TRBV6-5 and J usage is TRBJ1-1; D is ambiguous. This CDR3 has 12 residues. Trimming pared 6 bases from V and 5 bases from J, leaving 10 bases between. CDR1 MNHEY and CDR2 SVGAGI come from the germline V gene. The CDR3 is CASSFSGTEAFF. The CDR3 DNA reads TGTGCCAGCAGCTTTTCAGGTACTGAAGCTTTCTTT.

The rearrangement joins TRBV6-5 to TRBJ1-1; TRBD1 is a possible D gene (5 bases). With 6 bases removed from V and 1 base from J, the gap between germline ends came to 12 bases. This CDR3 contains 14 residues. From germline, CDR1 is MNHEY and CDR2 SVGAGI. The CDR3 DNA sequence: TGTGCCAGCAGACGGGTGGGGCCGAACACTGAAGCTTTCTTT. Translating it yields CASRRVGPNTEAFF.

The V and J genes are TRBV7-9 and TRBJ1-6; possible D gene TRBD1, 5 bases. This CDR3 comprises 15 residues. V was shortened by 2 bases and J by 5 bases, with 10 bases between the two germline ends. Germline CDR1 SEHNR, CDR2 FQNEAQ (reference sequence). The CDR3 DNA follows: TGTGCCAGCAGCTTACAGGGTAACGATAATTCACCCCTCCACTTT. Protein product: CASSLQGNDNSPLHF.

The V call is TRBV18, the J call TRBJ2-1; 10 bases agree with TRBD1. The V segment lost 1 base and the J segment 3 bases; nucleotides outside the gene matches: 6. Germline V lookup: CDR1 KGHSH, CDR2 LQKENI. The CDR3 extends over 17 amino acids. The CDR3 region has the DNA TGTGCCAGCTCACCACTGACAGGGGGCGTAGGCTACAATGAGCAGTTCTTC. Encoded protein: CASSPLTGGVGYNEQFF.

The gene calls are TRBV4-1 and TRBJ1-1; TRBD1 might be the D (5 bases). The CDR3 is 15 amino acids. V lost 0 bases to trimming and J lost 5 bases, with 13 bases between them. Per the germline V gene, CDR1 is MGHRA and CDR2 is YSYEKL. CDR3 sequence: CASSQDFGGRTEAFF. DNA for the CDR3: TGCGCCAGCAGCCAAGATTTCGGGGGTAGGACTGAAGCTTTCTTT.

This chain joins TRBV19 and TRBJ2-7; 12 bases align to TRBD1. The V gene end was trimmed by 3 bases and the J gene end by 4 bases; junction bases not matched to a gene: 10. The CDR3 loop spans 17 amino acids. CDR1 and CDR2 (germline): LNHDA, SQIVND (reference sequence). CDR3 in DNA: TGTGCCAGTAGTATCTCACCGGGACAGGGGGCCTCTTACGAGCAGTACTTC. Its translation: CASSISPGQGASYEQYF.

This sequence joins TRBV27 and TRBJ2-5; D not certain. Germline values: CDR1 MNHEY, CDR2 SMNVEV (reference sequence). Trimming shortened V by 5 bases and J by 2 bases, and 12 bases separated the two germline ends. The CDR3 length is 14 residues. The CDR3 DNA is TGTGCCAGCAGTCTCCGCCTATTTCAAGAGACCCAGTACTTC. The encoded protein is CASSLRLFQETQYF.

This clone was picked up one time. The J gene is TRBJ2-3, the V gene TRBV6-5; D is unresolved. CDR1 MNHEY and CDR2 SVGAGI come from the germline V gene. Trimming shortened V by 3 bases and J by 2 bases, and 9 bases separated the two germline ends. The CDR3 loop spans 14 amino acids. CDR3 sequence reads: CASSYRGDTDTQYF. CDR3 DNA sequence: TGTGCCAGCAGTTATAGAGGAGACACAGATACGCAGTATTTT.

This sequence joins TRBV19 and TRBJ1-2; D ambiguous. CDR1 LNHDA and CDR2 SQIVND come from the germline V gene (reference sequence). The CDR3 spans 12 residues. V lost 6 bases to trimming and J lost 7 bases, with 12 bases between them. CDR3 loop: CASRSPPGGYTF. The CDR3 DNA sequence: TGTGCCAGTAGGTCCCCCCCGGGTGGCTACACCTTC.

The V and J genes are TRBV6-5 and TRBJ1-1, with D maybe TRBD1 (5 bases). Germline CDR1 MNHEY, CDR2 SVGAGI. Trimming stripped 6 bases from V and 1 base from J, with 12 bases between. The CDR3 is 14 residues long. The CDR3 sequence: CASSHQGRNTEAFF. CDR3 DNA sequence: TGTGCCAGCAGCCACCAGGGAAGGAACACTGAAGCTTTCTTT.

The CDR3 spells CASSLGQGTTNEKLFF. The CDR3 DNA reads TGTGCCAGCAGCCTAGGACAGGGTACAACTAATGAAAAACTGTTTTTT. The chain employs TRBV7-6 and TRBJ1-4; 8 nucleotides align to TRBD1. The junction had 5 bases not matched to a gene; V was cut back by 5 bases and J by 0 bases. CDR1 SGHVS and CDR2 FNYEAQ come from the germline V gene. The CDR3 spans 16 residues. Combining the CDR3 with reference TRBV7-6 and TRBJ1-4 gives the whole variable domain GAGVSQSPRYKVTKRGQDVALRCDPISGHVSLYWYRQALGQGPEFLTYFNYEAQQDKSGLPNDRFSAERPEGSISTLTIQRTEQRDSAMYRCASSLGQGTTNEKLFFGSGTQLSVL.

The chain recombines TRBV10-1 with TRBJ1-6; possible D gene TRBD1, 6 bases. The CDR3 totals 17 residues. V lost 10 bases, J lost 0 bases, and 19 bases lay in between. Germline V CDR1 and CDR2: WNHNN, SYGVQD (reference sequence). This CDR3 is CATHLLDRISYNSPLHF. The CDR3 nucleotides read TGCGCCACCCATTTATTAGACAGGATCTCCTATAATTCACCCCTCCACTTT.

The chain employs TRBV4-1 and TRBJ1-1; D not resolved. With 1 base removed from V and 5 bases from J, the gap between germline ends came to 17 bases. The length of the CDR3 is 16 residues. CDR1 is MGHRA, CDR2 YSYEKL, per germline. The CDR3, as DNA: TGCGCCAGCAGCCAAGCCCTGGGAGTGGGGAGGACTGAAGCTTTCTTT. Protein: CASSQALGVGRTEAFF.

This clone showed up just once. The chain carries TRBV3-1 (or the pseudogene TRBV3-2) and TRBJ1-6; D gene uncertain. The CDR3 is made up of 13 amino acids. Trimming removed 4 bases at V and 9 bases at J, with 10 bases between. The V gene's germline CDR1 is LGHDT and CDR2 YNNKEL (reference sequence). Here the CDR3 reads CASSRLEGSPLHF. CDR3 in DNA: TGTGCCAGCAGCCGACTGGAAGGTTCACCCCTCCACTTT.

The chain carries TRBV4-1 and TRBJ2-7; D is possibly TRBD2 (6 bases). V gave up 1 base and J gave up 4 bases, with 14 bases separating them. The CDR3 sequence is 15 residues long. In germline, CDR1 is MGHRA, CDR2 YSYEKL. CDR3 in DNA: TGCGCCAGCAGCCAAGTCACTAGCAATACGTACGAGCAGTACTTC. Amino acid sequence: CASSQVTSNTYEQYF.

To note about this clone: The same CDR3 can be traced to other DNA sequences in this sample. The rearrangement joins TRBV18 to TRBJ2-7; D might be TRBD2 (7 bases). Germline CDR1 KGHSH, CDR2 LQKENI. V shed 2 bases and J shed 0 bases, with 11 bases lying between them. The CDR3 runs to 15 residues. The CDR3 DNA reads TGTGCCAGCTCACCAAGGGGGGGGAGCTCCTACGAGCAGTACTTC. Translated, it gives CASSPRGGSSYEQYF.

This clone occurred once. The chain joins TRBV11-2 to TRBJ1-1; 9 positions match TRBD1. Germline V lookup: CDR1 SGHAT, CDR2 FQNNGV. V dropped 4 bases and J dropped 3; count of bases not matched to a gene: 9. The CDR3 has 16 residues. The CDR3 DNA follows: TGTGCCAGCAGCTCACCCACAGGGGGCAAGGACACTGAAGCTTTCTTT. This gives the protein CASSSPTGGKDTEAFF.

The J gene is TRBJ1-5, the V gene TRBV19, with D possibly TRBD1 on 5 matching bases. Deletions cut 5 bases from V and 7 bases from J, with 15 bases between. CDR1 is LNHDA and CDR2 is SQIVND in the germline V gene (reference sequence). CDR3 length: 14 amino acids. The CDR3 sequence is CASSASGREQPQHF. CDR3 coding DNA: TGTGCCAGTAGTGCCTCAGGGAGGGAGCAGCCCCAGCATTTT.

The rearrangement links TRBV24-1 to TRBJ1-2; TRBD1 aligns across 7 bases. Losses at the gene ends were 3 bases for V and 2 bases for J; bases not matched to a gene: 5. The germline gives CDR1 KGHDR, CDR2 SFDVKD. This CDR3 comprises 15 residues. The CDR3 DNA is TGTGCCACCAGTGATCCGGACAGGAGGAACTATGGCTACACCTTC. This gives the protein CATSDPDRRNYGYTF.

The chain employs TRBV19 and TRBJ2-3; tentatively, D is TRBD2 (5 bases). Deletions cut 3 bases from V and 4 bases from J, with 17 bases between. CDR1 LNHDA and CDR2 SQIVND come from the germline V gene (reference sequence). The length of the CDR3 is 16 residues. The CDR3 is CASSIARVLGADTQYF. The CDR3 DNA reads as TGTGCCAGTAGTATCGCTCGGGTTTTGGGAGCAGATACGCAGTATTTT. The complete variable domain, with remaining parts taken from reference TRBV19 and TRBJ2-3, reads DGGITQSPKYLFRKEGQNVTLSCEQNLNHDAMYWYRQDPGQGLRLIYYSQIVNDFQKGDIAEGYSVSREKKESFPLTVTSAQKNPTAFYLCASSIARVLGADTQYFGPGTRLTVL.

V gene TRBV29-1 combines with J gene TRBJ1-1; D is unclear. The CDR3 is 13 residues long. Trimming removed 2 bases at V and 1 base at J, with 8 bases between. Germline V gene lookup returns CDR1 SQVTM and CDR2 ANQGSEA. The CDR3 region has the DNA TGCAGCGTTGAACGCCCCAGGAACACTGAAGCTTTCTTT. Its translation is CSVERPRNTEAFF.

The rearrangement uses TRBV2 and TRBJ1-1; 7 nucleotides match TRBD1. CDR1 is SNHLY, CDR2 FYNNEI, per germline. CDR3 length: 15 residues. The J segment lost 3 bases and the V segment lost 5 bases, leaving 9 bases of the junction unmatched. The CDR3 loop is CASSRQGLQDTEAFF. For the CDR3, the DNA is TGTGCCAGCAGTAGACAGGGCCTGCAAGACACTGAAGCTTTCTTT.

This clone was counted between two and nine times. The chain employs TRBV5-1 and TRBJ1-2, with D possibly TRBD1 on 5 matching bases. Germline CDR1 is SGHRS and CDR2 is YFSETQ. V shed 4 bases and J shed 6 bases, with 16 bases lying between them. CDR3 length: 14 amino acids. DNA for the CDR3: TGCGCCAGCAGCGCCGCCCGGACATCTGATGGCTACACCTTC. It is translated as CASSAARTSDGYTF.

V gene TRBV15 combines with J gene TRBJ1-1, with 7 bases that match TRBD1. From germline, CDR1 is LNHNV and CDR2 YYDKDF (reference sequence). The trim removed 5 bases at V and 3 bases at J, leaving 3 bases unmatched. This CDR3 is 13 amino acids long. The CDR3 bases are TGTGCCACCAGCGGGGACAGCTACACTGAAGCTTTCTTT. Amino acids: CATSGDSYTEAFF. Full variable domain (outside the CDR3, taken from reference TRBV15 and TRBJ1-1): DAMVIQNPRYQVTQFGKPVTLSCSQTLNHNVMYWYQQKSSQAPKLLFHYYDKDFNNEADTPDNFQSRRPNTSFCFLDIRSPGLGDTAMYLCATSGDSYTEAFFGQGTRLTVV.

The chain recombines TRBV6-5 with TRBJ1-3; 7 nucleotides agree with TRBD1. Germline trimming cut 4 bases from V and 4 bases from J; bases unmatched to any gene: 4. The CDR3 sequence is 14 residues long. Germline V gene sequence: CDR1 MNHEY, CDR2 SVGAGI. Written as DNA, the CDR3 is TGTGCCAGCAGTTTCAGGGGGAACGGAAACACCATATATTTT. This gives the protein CASSFRGNGNTIYF.